This paragraph covers one T cell receptor beta chain sequence. Its antigen is unidentified. Time point specified: week 35, safety follow-up. Mutant IDH1 20-mer peptide, at 300 ug, made up each vaccine dose, with topical imiquimod. Patients carried new grade 3 or 4 IDH1-mutant astrocytomas lacking nuclear ATRX. Germline lookup yields CDR1 LNHDA and CDR2 SQIVND (reference sequence). This CDR3 contains 15 residues. J was trimmed by 8 bases and V by 8 bases; bases with no gene match: 15. This record belongs to a study of a mutant IDH1 vaccine in newly diagnosed glioma. About the study: Treatment recipients were approximately 60% male and around 40% female, and their mean age was roughly 40 years. Standard pretreatment was either radiotherapy, temozolomide, or, for most, radiochemotherapy with temozolomide. Visit timing is recorded as week 35 for V12 and week 47 for V13.

Sequencing was performed with immunoSEQ multiplex PCR; in TCRdb, only in-frame clones are kept and a portion is missing. This table has about 72,000 clones, 84% appearing once. Specimen: PBMCs, collected from a glioma patient whose treatment included an IDH1 peptide vaccine. The sequence derives from a man between 18 and 29 years old with glioma. The chain joins TRBV19 to TRBJ2-1; TRBD2 matches at 7 bases. The CDR3: CASCPMGGGSDEQFF. The CDR3 region has the DNA TGTGCCAGTTGTCCGATGGGCGGGGGTAGCGATGAGCAGTTCTTC.